These 9 T cell receptor beta chains were sequenced from one sample in a study of blood T cell repertoires in COVID-19. TCRdb's copy holds only in-frame clones and misses some; the assay was immunoSEQ multiplex PCR. The sample lists approximately 150,000 clones, roughly 89% seen once, with 15% to 20% in the top ten. The material sequenced was peripheral blood. These receptors were taken from a man aged 45-65 years with active or convalescent COVID-19.

The V and J genes are TRBV14 and TRBJ1-2, with a weak D call TRBD1 (6 bases). CDR1 and CDR2 (germline): SGHDN, FVKESK. V was shortened by 3 bases and J by 4 bases, with 6 bases between the two germline ends. The CDR3 contains 12 residues. The CDR3 DNA sequence: TGTGCCAGCAGCCAGGGGGCCTATGGCTACACCTTC. The encoded protein is CASSQGAYGYTF.

V and J are TRBV6-6 and TRBJ2-7; D ambiguous. The V and J ends lost 4 bases and 6 bases respectively, with 7 bases between them. The CDR3 totals 11 residues. The germline V gene encodes CDR1 MNHNY and CDR2 SVGAGI (reference sequence). CDR3 DNA: TGTGCCAGCAGTTCTAGACGCGAGCAGTACTTC. Its protein product is CASSSRREQYF.

This chain connects TRBV27 to TRBJ2-7; the D is unclear. Germline assignment: CDR1 MNHEY and CDR2 SMNVEV (reference sequence). The CDR3 is made up of 13 amino acids. V lost 4 bases to trimming and J lost 2 bases, with 9 bases between them. The CDR3 loop is CASSSGGPYEQYF. The CDR3 coding sequence is TGTGCCAGCAGTTCCGGCGGCCCCTACGAGCAGTACTTC.

This sequence joins TRBV15 and TRBJ2-5; 8 bases agree with TRBD2. The CDR3 loop spans 15 amino acids. J gave up 6 bases and V 1 base, and 7 bases lay outside the gene matches. CDR1 and CDR2 from the germline V gene are LNHNV and YYDKDF (reference sequence). The CDR3 DNA sequence: TGTGCCACCAGCAGAGGTACGGGAGGGGCCAAGACCCAGTACTTC. This codes for CATSRGTGGAKTQYF. Filled out from reference TRBV15 and TRBJ2-5, the complete variable domain reads DAMVIQNPRYQVTQFGKPVTLSCSQTLNHNVMYWYQQKSSQAPKLLFHYYDKDFNNEADTPDNFQSRRPNTSFCFLDIRSPGLGDTAMYLCATSRGTGGAKTQYFGPGTRLLVL.

The J gene is TRBJ1-2, the V gene TRBV19, with no clear D. The CDR3 spans 14 residues. Per germline, CDR1 LNHDA and CDR2 SQIVND (reference sequence). V dropped 2 bases and J dropped 4 bases, with 11 bases sitting between them. CDR3 amino acids: CASSISLSRYGYTF. DNA of the CDR3: TGTGCCAGTAGTATATCTTTATCTCGCTATGGCTACACCTTC.

The chain is built from TRBV19 and TRBJ2-1; D is unresolved. Per germline, CDR1 LNHDA and CDR2 SQIVND (reference sequence). The CDR3 contains 15 residues. V lost 5 bases to trimming and J lost 5 bases, with 16 bases between them. The CDR3 protein is CASSLPPGGDNEQFF. CDR3 bases: TGTGCCAGTAGTTTGCCCCCCGGCGGAGACAATGAGCAGTTCTTC. The full variable domain, in which reference TRBV19 and TRBJ2-1 provide the parts outside the CDR3, is DGGITQSPKYLFRKEGQNVTLSCEQNLNHDAMYWYRQDPGQGLRLIYYSQIVNDFQKGDIAEGYSVSREKKESFPLTVTSAQKNPTAFYLCASSLPPGGDNEQFFGPGTRLTVL.

This chain's CDR3 is CASSGSGVGGELFF. Written as DNA, the CDR3 is TGCGCCAGCAGCGGATCGGGGGTTGGCGGGGAGCTGTTTTTT. The chain links TRBV5-1 to TRBJ2-2; tentative D call: TRBD2 (6 bases). CDR3 length: 14 residues. CDR1 SGHRS and CDR2 YFSETQ come from the germline V gene. V was pared by 4 bases and J by 7 bases, with 14 bases between.

The chain recombines TRBV7-7 with TRBJ2-5; D perhaps matches TRBD1 (7 bases). V lost 4 bases to trimming and J lost 0 bases, with 12 bases between them. Germline CDR1 SSHAT, CDR2 FNYEAQ (reference sequence). This CDR3 has 15 amino acids. CDR3 sequence (DNA): TGTGCCAGCAGCTGGGGGGACAGAAACCAAGAGACCCAGTACTTC. Encoded protein: CASSWGDRNQETQYF.

The gene calls are TRBV5-1 and TRBJ2-1, with 7 bases aligning to TRBD1. V shed 0 bases, J shed 6 bases, and the junction held 6 bases outside the gene matches. Germline V CDR1 and CDR2: SGHRS, YFSETQ. There are 15 residues in the CDR3. CDR3 in DNA: TGCGCCAGCAGCTTGGCCGGGACAGCGACCAATGAGCAGTTCTTC. Its protein product is CASSLAGTATNEQFF. Together with reference TRBV5-1 and TRBJ2-1, the CDR3 gives the full variable domain: KAGVTQTPRYLIKTRGQQVTLSCSPISGHRSVSWYQQTPGQGLQFLFEYFSETQRNKGNFPGRFSGRQFSNSRSEMNVSTLELGDSALYLCASSLAGTATNEQFFGPGTRLTVL.